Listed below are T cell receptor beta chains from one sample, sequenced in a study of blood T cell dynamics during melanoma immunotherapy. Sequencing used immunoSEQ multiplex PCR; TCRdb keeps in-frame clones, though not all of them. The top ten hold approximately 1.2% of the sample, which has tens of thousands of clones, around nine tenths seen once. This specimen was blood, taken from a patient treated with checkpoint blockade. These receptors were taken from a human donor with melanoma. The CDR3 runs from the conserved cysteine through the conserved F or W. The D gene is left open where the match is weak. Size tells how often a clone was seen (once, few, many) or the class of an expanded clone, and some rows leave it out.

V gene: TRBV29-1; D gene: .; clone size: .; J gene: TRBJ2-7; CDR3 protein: CSVEVEHSYEQYF; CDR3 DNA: TGCAGCGTTGAAGTTGAACACTCCTACGAGCAGTACTTC
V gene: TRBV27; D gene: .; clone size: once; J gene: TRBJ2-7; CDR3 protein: CASSLTPGIGPLEQYF; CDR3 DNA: TGTGCCAGCAGTTTAACCCCGGGAATAGGGCCCCTCGAGCAGTACTTC
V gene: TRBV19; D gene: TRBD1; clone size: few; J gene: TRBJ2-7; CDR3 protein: CASSSTGQGISYEQYF; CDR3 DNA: TGTGCCAGTAGTTCCACCGGACAGGGAATCTCCTACGAGCAGTACTTC
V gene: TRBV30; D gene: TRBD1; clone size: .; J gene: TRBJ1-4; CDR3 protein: CAWNPGTGDEKLFF; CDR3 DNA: TGTGCCTGGAACCCCGGGACAGGCGATGAAAAACTGTTTTTT
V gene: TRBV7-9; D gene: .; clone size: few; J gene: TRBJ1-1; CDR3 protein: CASSLILTEAFF; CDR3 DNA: TGTGCCAGCAGCCTCATTTTGACTGAAGCTTTCTTT
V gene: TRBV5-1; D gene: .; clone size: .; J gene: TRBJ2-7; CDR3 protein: CASSLQGGGGRYEQYF; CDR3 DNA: TGCGCCAGCAGCCTTCAAGGGGGAGGGGGGCGCTATGAGCAGTACTTC
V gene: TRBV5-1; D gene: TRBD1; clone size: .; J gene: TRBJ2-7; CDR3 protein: CASSTTGGPYEQYF; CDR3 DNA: TGCGCCAGCAGCACGACAGGGGGCCCCTACGAGCAGTACTTC
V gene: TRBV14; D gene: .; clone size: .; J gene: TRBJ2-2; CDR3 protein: CASSQDLRAGELFF; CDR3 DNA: TGTGCCAGCAGCCAAGATTTAAGAGCCGGGGAGCTGTTTTTT
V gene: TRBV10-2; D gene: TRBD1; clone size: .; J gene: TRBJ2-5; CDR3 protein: CAPVWDRVQETQYF; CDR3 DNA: TGCGCCCCCGTTTGGGACAGGGTCCAAGAGACCCAGTACTTC
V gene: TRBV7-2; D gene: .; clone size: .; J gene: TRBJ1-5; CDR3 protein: CASSLATEQPQHF; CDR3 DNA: TGTGCCAGCAGCTTAGCGACTGAGCAGCCCCAGCATTTT
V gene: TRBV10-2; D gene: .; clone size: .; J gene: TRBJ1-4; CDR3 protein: CASSDPLEGNEKLFF; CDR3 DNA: TGCGCCAGCAGTGATCCGCTCGAGGGTAATGAAAAACTGTTTTTT
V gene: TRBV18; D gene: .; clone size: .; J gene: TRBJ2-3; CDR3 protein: CASSPNRFSTDTQYF; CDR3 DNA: TGTGCCAGCTCACCAAATCGTTTCAGCACAGATACGCAGTATTTT
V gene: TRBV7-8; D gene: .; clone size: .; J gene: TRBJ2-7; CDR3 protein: CASSQDDGEQYF; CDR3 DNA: TGTGCCAGCAGCCAAGACGATGGGGAGCAGTACTTC
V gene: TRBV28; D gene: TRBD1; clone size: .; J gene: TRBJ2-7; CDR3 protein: CASSLFRGRGEQYF; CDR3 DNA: TGTGCCAGCAGTTTATTTAGGGGGCGCGGCGAGCAGTACTTC
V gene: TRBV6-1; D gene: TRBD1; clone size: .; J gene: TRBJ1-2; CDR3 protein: CASRTGNVDYGYTF; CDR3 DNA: TGTGCCAGCAGGACAGGGAATGTAGACTATGGCTACACCTTC
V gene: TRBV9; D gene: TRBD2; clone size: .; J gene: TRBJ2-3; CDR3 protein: CASSVAGSGKTDTQYF; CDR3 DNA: TGTGCCAGCAGCGTAGCTGGTAGCGGGAAGACAGATACGCAGTATTTT
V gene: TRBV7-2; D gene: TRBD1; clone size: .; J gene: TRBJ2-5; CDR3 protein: CASSLDRVVSGETQYF; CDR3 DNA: TGTGCCAGCAGCCTTGACAGGGTAGTATCGGGAGAGACCCAGTACTTC
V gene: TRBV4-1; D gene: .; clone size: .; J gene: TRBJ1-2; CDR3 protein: CASSQDLGDGYTF; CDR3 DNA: TGCGCCAGCAGCCAAGATCTCGGGGATGGCTACACCTTC
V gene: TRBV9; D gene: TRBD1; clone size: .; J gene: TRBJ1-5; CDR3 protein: CASSPGQVSNQPQHF; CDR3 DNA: TGTGCCAGCAGCCCAGGACAGGTCAGCAATCAGCCCCAGCATTTT
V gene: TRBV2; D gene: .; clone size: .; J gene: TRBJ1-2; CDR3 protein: CASSSRGTYGYTF; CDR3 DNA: TGTGCCAGCAGTTCTAGGGGGACCTATGGCTACACCTTC
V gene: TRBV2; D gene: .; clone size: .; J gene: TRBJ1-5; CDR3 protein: CASSRDTQPQHF; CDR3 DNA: TGTGCCAGCAGTAGGGACACCCAGCCCCAGCATTTT
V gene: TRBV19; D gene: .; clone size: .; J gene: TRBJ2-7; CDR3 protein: CASSIGGYEQYF; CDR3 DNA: TGTGCCAGTAGTATTGGGGGCTACGAGCAGTACTTC
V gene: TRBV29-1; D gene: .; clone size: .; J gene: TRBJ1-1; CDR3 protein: CSVGGVQGRVSVNTEAFF; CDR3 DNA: TGCAGCGTTGGTGGCGTACAGGGAAGGGTCTCAGTTAACACTGAAGCTTTCTTT
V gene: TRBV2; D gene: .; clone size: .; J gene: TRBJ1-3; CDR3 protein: CASRGRRLGNTIYF; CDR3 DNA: TGTGCCAGCAGAGGGAGAAGGTTGGGAAACACCATATATTTT
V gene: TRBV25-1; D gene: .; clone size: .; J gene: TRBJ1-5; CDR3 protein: CASSEAGGGQPQHF; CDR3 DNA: TGTGCCAGCAGTGAGGCCGGAGGTGGACAGCCCCAGCATTTT
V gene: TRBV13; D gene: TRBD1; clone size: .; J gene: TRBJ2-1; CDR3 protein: CASSDRVFGNEQFF; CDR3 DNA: TGTGCCAGCAGCGACAGGGTATTCGGAAATGAGCAGTTCTTC
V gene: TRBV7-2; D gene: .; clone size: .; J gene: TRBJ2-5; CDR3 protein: CASSLAGHGETQYF; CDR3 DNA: TGTGCCAGCAGCTTAGCGGGACATGGAGAGACCCAGTACTTC
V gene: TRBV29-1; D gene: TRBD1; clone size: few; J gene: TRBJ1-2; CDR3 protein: CSVEDWGQDYGYTF; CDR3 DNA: TGCAGCGTTGAAGATTGGGGACAGGACTATGGCTACACCTTC
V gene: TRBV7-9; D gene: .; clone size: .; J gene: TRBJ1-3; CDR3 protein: CASSPQAGNTIYF; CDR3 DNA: TGTGCCAGCAGCCCCCAGGCAGGAAACACCATATATTTT
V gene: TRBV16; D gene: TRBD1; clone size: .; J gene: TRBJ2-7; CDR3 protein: CASSRNRGPSDEQYF; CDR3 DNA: TGTGCCAGCAGCCGGAACAGGGGGCCATCCGACGAGCAGTACTTC
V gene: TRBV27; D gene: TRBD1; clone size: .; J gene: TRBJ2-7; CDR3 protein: CASSLSTGGGYEQYF; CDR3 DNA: TGTGCCAGCAGTTTATCGACAGGGGGCGGCTACGAGCAGTACTTC
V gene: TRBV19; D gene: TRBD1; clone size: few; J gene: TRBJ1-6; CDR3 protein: CATTGDGNSPLHF; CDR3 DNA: TGTGCCACAACAGGGGATGGGAATTCACCCCTCCACTTT
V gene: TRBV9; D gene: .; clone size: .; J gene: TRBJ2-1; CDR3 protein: CASSVAVDLQPLFF; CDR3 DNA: TGTGCCAGCAGCGTAGCAGTTGATCTGCAGCCCCTGTTCTTC
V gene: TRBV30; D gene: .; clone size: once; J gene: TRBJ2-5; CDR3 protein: CAWSWAPMPQGTQYF; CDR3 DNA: TGTGCCTGGAGTTGGGCCCCGATGCCCCAAGGGACCCAGTACTTC
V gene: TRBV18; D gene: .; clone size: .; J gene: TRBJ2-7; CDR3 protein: CASSPLAGGPYEQYF; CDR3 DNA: TGTGCCAGCTCCCCCCTAGCTGGGGGGCCCTACGAGCAGTACTTC
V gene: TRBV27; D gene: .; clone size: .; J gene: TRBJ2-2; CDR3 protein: CASSFSKAGAGELFF; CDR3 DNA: TGTGCCAGCAGTTTCTCCAAAGCCGGGGCCGGGGAGCTGTTTTTT
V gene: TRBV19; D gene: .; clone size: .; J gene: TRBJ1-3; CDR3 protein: CATIGGASGNTIYF; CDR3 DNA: TGTGCAACTATAGGGGGGGCCTCTGGAAACACCATATATTTT
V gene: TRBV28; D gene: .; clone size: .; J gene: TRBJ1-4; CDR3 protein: CASSSFEKLFF; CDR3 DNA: TGTGCCAGCAGCTCTTTTGAAAAACTGTTTTTT
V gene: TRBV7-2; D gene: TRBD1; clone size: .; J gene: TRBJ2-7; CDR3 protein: CASSSNRGYEQYF; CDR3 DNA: TGTGCCAGCAGCTCCAACAGGGGATACGAGCAGTACTTC
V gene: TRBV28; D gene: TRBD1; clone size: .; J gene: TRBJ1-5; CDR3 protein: CASSPGTGVDQPQHF; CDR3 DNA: TGTGCCAGCAGTCCGGGGACAGGGGTGGATCAGCCCCAGCATTTT
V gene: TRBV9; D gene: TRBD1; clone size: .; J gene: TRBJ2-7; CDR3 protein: CASSGTGSGYEQYF; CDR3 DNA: TGTGCCAGCAGCGGGACAGGGTCGGGCTACGAGCAGTACTTC
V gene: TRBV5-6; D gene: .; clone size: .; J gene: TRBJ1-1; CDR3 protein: CASSLGAGFRGTEAFF; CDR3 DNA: TGTGCCAGCAGCTTGGGAGCGGGTTTTCGTGGCACTGAAGCTTTCTTT
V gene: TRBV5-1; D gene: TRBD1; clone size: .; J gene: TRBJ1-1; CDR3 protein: CASSLGGTGDTEAFF; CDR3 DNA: TGCGCCAGCAGCTTGGGAGGGACAGGGGACACTGAAGCTTTCTTT
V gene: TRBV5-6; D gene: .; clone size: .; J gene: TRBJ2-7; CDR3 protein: CASSYPGAKQYF; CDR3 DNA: TGTGCCAGCAGCTACCCCGGGGCGAAGCAGTACTTC
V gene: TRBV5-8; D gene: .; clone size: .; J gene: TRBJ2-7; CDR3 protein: CASSLYSSYEQYF; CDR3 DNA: TGTGCCAGCAGCTTATACAGCTCCTACGAGCAGTACTTC
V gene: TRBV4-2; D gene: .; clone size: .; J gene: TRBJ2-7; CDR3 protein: CASSRQWAGAYEQYF; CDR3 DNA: TGTGCCAGCAGCCGGCAGTGGGCAGGGGCCTACGAGCAGTACTTC
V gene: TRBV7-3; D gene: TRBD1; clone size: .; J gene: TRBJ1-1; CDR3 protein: CASSLSGQGVTEAFF; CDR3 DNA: TGTGCCAGCAGCTTAAGCGGACAGGGGGTAACTGAAGCTTTCTTT
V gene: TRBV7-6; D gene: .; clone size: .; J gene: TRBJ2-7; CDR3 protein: CASSLGVREGEQYF; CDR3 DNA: TGTGCCAGCAGCTTAGGGGTGAGGGAAGGCGAGCAGTACTTC
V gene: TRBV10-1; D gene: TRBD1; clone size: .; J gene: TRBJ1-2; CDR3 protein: CASSEKDREHGYTF; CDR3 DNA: TGCGCCAGCAGTGAAAAGGACAGGGAGCATGGCTACACCTTC